A selection of T cell receptor beta chains follows, all from one sample in a study of blood T cell repertoires in COVID-19. Only in-frame clones appear in the TCRdb table, and some are missing; sequencing was by immunoSEQ multiplex PCR. The profile shows some 220,000 clones, 85% of them singletons. The sequenced sample consisted of peripheral blood. The source of these receptors is a woman aged 60-70 years with active or convalescent COVID-19. Both conserved end residues are part of each CDR3. The D gene is left open where the match is weak. Size is omitted from some rows. Given values are once, few, many or a class for expanded clones.

clone_size d_call j_call v_call cdr3_nt cdr3_aa
- - TRBJ1-5 TRBV11-2 TGTGCCAGCAGCTTAGGTCCAAGGCAGGGTGATCAGCCCCAGCATTTT CASSLGPRQGDQPQHF
- - TRBJ1-1 TRBV6-5 TGTGCCAGCAGCCCCAGGGTGAGTGAAGCTTTCTTT CASSPRVSEAFF
few - TRBJ1-1 TRBV2 TGTGCCAGCAGACTAAGGGCAGGGTTGAACACTGAAGCTTTCTTT CASRLRAGLNTEAFF
- TRBD2 TRBJ2-2 TRBV7-8 TGTGCCAGCAGCTTAGGCGGGAGGGCGAACACCGGGGAGCTGTTTTTT CASSLGGRANTGELFF
- TRBD2 TRBJ2-3 TRBV27 TGTGCCAGCAGCCTCGGGACTAGACGCACAGATACGCAGTATTTT CASSLGTRRTDTQYF
few TRBD1 TRBJ1-1 TRBV6-2/TRBV6-3 TGTGCCAGCAGTTACCAGGGGGGAGCGGCTTTCTTT CASSYQGGAAFF
- - TRBJ1-5 TRBV27 TGTGCCAGCAGAGCGACGGCTTATAGCAATCAGCCCCAGCATTTT CASRATAYSNQPQHF
- - TRBJ2-3 TRBV5-6 TGTGCCAGCAGCTTGGTGGCTAGCAGCGATACGCAGTATTTT CASSLVASSDTQYF
once - TRBJ2-3 TRBV27 TGTGCCAGCAGTTTAATGGGGGCCAGCACAGATACGCAGTATTTT CASSLMGASTDTQYF
- TRBD2 TRBJ2-3 TRBV3-1/TRBV3-2 TGTGCCAGCAGCCAAATTAGCGGGGGGGCAAATACGCAGTATTTT CASSQISGGANTQYF
few - TRBJ1-2 TRBV5-4 TGTGCCAGCAGCTTGCCTGGCAAGTTGCATGGCTACACCTTC CASSLPGKLHGYTF
once TRBD1 TRBJ1-6 TRBV25-1 TGTGCCAGCATAGACAGGGGGAAGAATTCACCCCTCCACTTT CASIDRGKNSPLHF
few - TRBJ1-5 TRBV27 TGTGCCAGCAGTTTATTGTCAGATTCCAACAATCAGCCCCAGCATTTT CASSLLSDSNNQPQHF
- - TRBJ2-3 TRBV10-2 TGCGCCAGCAGTGAGTCGAGGCGAGGGGGAGATACGCAGTATTTT CASSESRRGGDTQYF
- TRBD1 TRBJ2-7 TRBV7-9 TGTGCCAGCAGCTTGACAGGGGACGAGCAGTACTTC CASSLTGDEQYF
once - TRBJ2-2 TRBV6-5 TGTGCCAGCAGTTCTCGGGGACAGAACACCGGGGAGCTGTTTTTT CASSSRGQNTGELFF
few - TRBJ1-3 TRBV4-1 TGCGCCAGCAGCCAAGATGGAACCGGGGATCCCTCTGGAAACACCATATATTTT CASSQDGTGDPSGNTIYF
- - TRBJ2-5 TRBV18 TGTGCCAGCTCGCCCACGACATCAGAGACCCAGTACTTC CASSPTTSETQYF
few - TRBJ2-3 TRBV6-1 TGTGCCAGCAGTGAGCCCAGGGGCACAGATACGCAGTATTTT CASSEPRGTDTQYF
- - TRBJ1-2 TRBV5-6 TGTGCCAGCAGCTCGCACACAGGGAGAGGCTACACCTTC CASSSHTGRGYTF
- TRBD2 TRBJ2-1 TRBV7-8 TGTGCCAGCAGCTTAGCGCAACTAGCGGGTACCAATGAGCAGTTCTTC CASSLAQLAGTNEQFF
- - TRBJ2-7 TRBV4-1 TGCGCCAGCAGCCAAGTAGTAGCGGCAACCTACGAGCAGTACTTC CASSQVVAATYEQYF
- - TRBJ2-7 TRBV14 TGTGCCAGCAGCCAACACCACGGGGACGAGCAGTACTTC CASSQHHGDEQYF
- - TRBJ2-5 TRBV2 TGTGCCAGCACCCAAGGGCGGGCTCGGAGGGAGACCCAGTACTTC CASTQGRARRETQYF
- - TRBJ2-7 TRBV12-5 TGTGCTAGTGGTTTGGAACTCCATCAGGGAAGGGTTTGGTCCTACGAGCAGTACTTC CASGLELHQGRVWSYEQYF
few TRBD2 TRBJ2-1 TRBV18 TGTGCCAGCTCACCCTTAGAAACGGGAGGCTACAATGAGCAGTTCTTC CASSPLETGGYNEQFF
- TRBD2 TRBJ2-1 TRBV7-2 TGTGCCAGCAGCTTAGCGCGAGTTTTGAGCGGGGGCTCCTACAATGAGCAGTTCTTC CASSLARVLSGGSYNEQFF
- TRBD2 TRBJ2-1 TRBV4-1 TGCGCCAGCAGCCCCTACTCCCTGGGACTACCGAGCTCCTACAATGAGCAGTTCTTC CASSPYSLGLPSSYNEQFF